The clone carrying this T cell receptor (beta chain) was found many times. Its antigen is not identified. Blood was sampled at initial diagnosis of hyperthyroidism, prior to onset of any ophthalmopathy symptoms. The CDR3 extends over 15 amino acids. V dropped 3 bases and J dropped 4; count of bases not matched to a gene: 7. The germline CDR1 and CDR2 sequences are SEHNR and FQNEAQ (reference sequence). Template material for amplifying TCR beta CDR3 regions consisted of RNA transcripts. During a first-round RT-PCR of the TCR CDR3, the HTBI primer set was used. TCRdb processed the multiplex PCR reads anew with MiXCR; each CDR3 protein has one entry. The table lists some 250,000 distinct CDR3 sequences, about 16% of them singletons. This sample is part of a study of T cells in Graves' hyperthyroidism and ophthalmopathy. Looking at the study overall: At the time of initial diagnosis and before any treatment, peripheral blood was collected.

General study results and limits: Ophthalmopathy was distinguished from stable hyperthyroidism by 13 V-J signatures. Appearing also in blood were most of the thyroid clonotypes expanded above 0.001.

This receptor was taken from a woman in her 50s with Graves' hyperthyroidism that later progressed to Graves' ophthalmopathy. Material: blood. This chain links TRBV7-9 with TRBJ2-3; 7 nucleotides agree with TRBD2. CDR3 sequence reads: CASSFPGLGADTQYF. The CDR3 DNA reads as TGTGCCAGCAGCTTCCCAGGACTAGGCGCAGATACGCAGTATTTT.